This TCR beta chain was observed in a study of regulatory T cells in long-lasting Graves disease. Study results and caveats: Persistent disease preferred TRBV28, TRBJ1-2 and TRBJ2-5. Possibly, accuracy suffered from the small sample size. Comparison showed that persistent patients shared more public clonotypes (roughly 2,500) than new patients (966).

As regards this clonotype: What it recognizes is unknown.

The time point is: persistent/refractory GD, antithyroid drugs over 5 years with positive TRAb. From RNA extracted from PBMCs, the TCR library was made. It was an endocrinology department in Xi'an, China, that provided the patients. The CDR3 is 18 residues long. V lost 3 bases and J 1 base, leaving 19 bases between the germline ends. Germline V gene lookup returns CDR1 SGHRS and CDR2 YFSETQ. The authors built TCR beta libraries using iRepertoire HTBI primers and Arm-PCR of CDR3 regions. A single record per CDR3 protein comes from TCRdb applying MiXCR to the multiplex PCR reads. The sample yields hundreds of thousands of distinct CDR3 sequences, less than 25% seen once.

The sequence derives from a female donor with Graves disease. This specimen consisted of peripheral blood mononuclear cells (PBMCs), obtained when the disease was refractory, from a patient treated with antithyroid drugs. The rearrangement uses TRBV5-1 and TRBJ2-2, with TRBD2 as a possible D gene (6 bases). The CDR3 region is CASSSGFGTPGNTGELFF. CDR3 bases: TGCGCCAGCAGCTCGGGATTCGGGACTCCCGGGAACACCGGGGAGCTGTTTTTT.